This T cell receptor beta chain was recovered during a study of blood T cells in healthy people across ages. This CDR3 has 15 amino acids. The J segment lost 0 bases and the V segment lost 6 bases, leaving 8 bases of the junction unmatched. CDR1 and CDR2 from the germline V gene are SQVTM and ANQGSEA. PCR was performed a second time for roughly 7 to 11 cycles using a sample-barcoded 5' primer and a J-beta primer mix. TCRdb independently ran MiXCR on the 5' RACE reads; one entry per CDR3 protein. Of about 760,000 distinct CDR3 sequences in the sample, around 25% were seen once. This same sample was also taken into another study, of T cells of mothers and their children.

The sample comprised blood. V and J are TRBV29-1 and TRBJ2-1, with TRBD1 identical over 7 bases. The origin of this receptor is a boy younger than 18 in good health. The CDR3 reads CSVDQGESSYNEQFF. CDR3 nucleotide sequence: TGCAGCGTCGACCAGGGGGAGAGCTCCTACAATGAGCAGTTCTTC.